This T cell receptor beta chain was obtained from a study of blood T cells in healthy people across ages. The second PCR ran roughly 6 to 12 cycles with a sample-barcoded 5' primer and J-beta primers. TCRdb reprocessed the 5' RACE reads via MiXCR and lists one record per CDR3 protein. The sample holds roughly 2 million distinct CDR3 sequences, about 49% seen once. With regard to this clonotype: This clone may be a read error of a much larger clone one base away.

V was pared by 2 bases and J by 3 bases, with 5 bases between. This CDR3 has 12 residues. Germline CDR1 is LGHDT and CDR2 is YNNKEL (reference sequence). The sample comprised blood. The TCR sequence derives from a woman in her forties in good health. The chain combines TRBV3-1 with TRBJ2-7; D uncertain. The DNA for the CDR3 is TGTGCCAGCAGCCAAAGGGTCTACGAGCAGTACTTC. Translation gives CASSQRVYEQYF.